The clone carrying this T cell receptor beta chain was picked up one time. V dropped 6 bases and J dropped 4; count of bases not matched to a gene: 10. Germline assignment: CDR1 SGHNT and CDR2 YYREEE (reference sequence). The length of the CDR3 is 15 residues. The data stem from a study of T cell clones after liver transplantation. The table came from immunoSEQ multiplex PCR; TCRdb's copy has only in-frame clones and leaves some out. Here the sample spans about 20,000 clones, about four fifths being singletons. The sequence came from a human patient who received a liver transplant. Some of the T cells may derive from the graft donor. This chain uses TRBV5-4 with TRBJ2-5; 9 positions agree with TRBD1. Sequencing used CD8+ T cells from blood, obtained around 4.5 years after liver transplant. CDR3: CASTTSGTGLETQYF. The DNA for the CDR3 is TGTGCCAGCACCACCTCGGGGACAGGGCTAGAGACCCAGTACTTC.